This record concerns one T cell receptor beta chain sequence. What it binds is not known. Using its own MiXCR run on the PCR reads, TCRdb lists one record per CDR3 protein. Of over 15,000 distinct CDR3 sequences in the sample, approximately 71% are singletons; the top ten hold roughly 1.1%. These data originate in a study of vaccination and CD4 T cells after COVID-19. Study in general: Testing by nasal swab PCR showed convalescent patients to be SARS-CoV-2 positive; under ten were mild and one was severe. The convalescent population consisted of six males and four females, two of whom were of Hispanic ethnicity.

Germline V lookup: CDR1 MDHEN, CDR2 SYDVKM. The CDR3 is 12 amino acids. Trimming shortened V by 1 base and J by 5 bases, and 6 bases separated the two germline ends. The study's findings and limits: Vaccine-specific clones numbering 304 of 307 showed spike mono-reactivity in convalescent patients. Early post-infection timepoints were not included, and relatively few convalescent patients were studied.

The source material was CD4+ T cells from blood, sampled after SARS-CoV-2 vaccination. The receptor's source is a human donor who had recovered from COVID-19. The chain combines TRBV28 with TRBJ2-7; no clear D gene. CDR3 sequence reads: CASSLLADEQYF. The CDR3 nucleotides read TGTGCCAGCAGTTTATTGGCTGACGAGCAGTACTTC.